Listed below are T cell receptor beta chains from one sample, sequenced in a study of T cells in Graves' hyperthyroidism and ophthalmopathy. From the multiplex PCR reads, TCRdb called clonotypes with MiXCR, one entry per CDR3 protein. The table has 350,000 to 400,000 distinct CDR3 sequences, approximately 15% seen once. Sequencing used blood. These receptors were collected from a woman in her 30s with Graves' hyperthyroidism. The CDR3 runs from the conserved cysteine through the conserved F or W. The D gene is left open where the match is weak. Size values are once, few and many counts, or a class for expanded clones, and some rows have none.

CDR3nt: TGTGCCAGCTCACCATCGGGTGGTCTCTCTGGAAACACCATATATTTT; CDR3aa: CASSPSGGLSGNTIYF; abundance: many; d_gene: NA; j_gene: TRBJ1-3; v_gene: TRBV18
CDR3nt: TGTGCTAGTGGTTTGGGTAATGAGCAGTTCTTC; CDR3aa: CASGLGNEQFF; abundance: many; d_gene: NA; j_gene: TRBJ2-1; v_gene: TRBV12-5
CDR3nt: TGCAGCGTTGGAGGAGACAAGTGGAGGGGCACTGAAGCTTTCTTT; CDR3aa: CSVGGDKWRGTEAFF; abundance: few; d_gene: NA; j_gene: TRBJ1-1; v_gene: TRBV29-1
CDR3nt: TGTGCCAGCAGTTCTGACCAAAACTACGAGCAGTACTTC; CDR3aa: CASSSDQNYEQYF; abundance: many; d_gene: NA; j_gene: TRBJ2-7; v_gene: TRBV7-6
CDR3nt: TGCAGTGCTTTGGACAGTCTGCTGAGAGATACGCAGTATTTT; CDR3aa: CSALDSLLRDTQYF; abundance: few; d_gene: NA; j_gene: TRBJ2-3; v_gene: TRBV20-1
CDR3nt: TGTGCCAGCAGTTTGATGGGGGCGGAAGGCTACACCTTC; CDR3aa: CASSLMGAEGYTF; abundance: few; d_gene: NA; j_gene: TRBJ1-2; v_gene: TRBV12-3/TRBV12-4
CDR3nt: TGTGCCAGCAGCTTAGGGGGGCAGTACGAGCAGTACTTC; CDR3aa: CASSLGGQYEQYF; abundance: many; d_gene: NA; j_gene: TRBJ2-7; v_gene: TRBV11-3
CDR3nt: TGTGCCAGCAGTCCGGGACAGACTCGCCAAGAGACCCAGTACTTC; CDR3aa: CASSPGQTRQETQYF; abundance: many; d_gene: TRBD1; j_gene: TRBJ2-5; v_gene: TRBV6-1
CDR3nt: TGTGCCAGCAGATCCACCGGGACCTATAATTCACCCCTCCACTTT; CDR3aa: CASRSTGTYNSPLHF; abundance: many; d_gene: NA; j_gene: TRBJ1-6; v_gene: TRBV27
CDR3nt: TGCAGTGCCCCAAGACGTTATCCGGGACTAGCGGGAGGGAGCTCCTACAATGAGCAGTTCTTC; CDR3aa: CSAPRRYPGLAGGSSYNEQFF; abundance: NA; d_gene: TRBD2; j_gene: TRBJ2-1; v_gene: TRBV20-1
CDR3nt: TGTGCCAGCAGCTCCAGGGGGGAGTATGAGGAGACCCAGTACTTC; CDR3aa: CASSSRGEYEETQYF; abundance: many; d_gene: NA; j_gene: TRBJ2-5; v_gene: TRBV28
CDR3nt: TGCAGCGTTGAAGAAATCTGGACGGGGGCGAGGACAGGGGGCCACGAGCAGTACTTC; CDR3aa: CSVEEIWTGARTGGHEQYF; abundance: many; d_gene: TRBD1; j_gene: TRBJ2-7; v_gene: TRBV29-1
CDR3nt: TGTGCCAGCAGACCACGCCGTAGCTCCTATAATTCACCCCTCCACTTT; CDR3aa: CASRPRRSSYNSPLHF; abundance: few; d_gene: NA; j_gene: TRBJ1-6; v_gene: TRBV6-1
CDR3nt: TGTGCCAGCAGTTACCTAGCAGAGACCCAGTACTTC; CDR3aa: CASSYLAETQYF; abundance: NA; d_gene: NA; j_gene: TRBJ2-5; v_gene: TRBV6-5
CDR3nt: TGTGCCAGCAGCTTTAGGGAGAACTATGGCTACACCTTC; CDR3aa: CASSFRENYGYTF; abundance: NA; d_gene: NA; j_gene: TRBJ1-2; v_gene: TRBV5-1
CDR3nt: TGTGCCAGCAGTTACAGGACAGGGGGCGGGTTCTCACCCCTCCACTTT; CDR3aa: CASSYRTGGGFSPLHF; abundance: NA; d_gene: TRBD1; j_gene: TRBJ1-6; v_gene: TRBV6-5
CDR3nt: TGTGCCAGCAGCTTGGAGCAGGGGAACACTGAAGCTTTCTTT; CDR3aa: CASSLEQGNTEAFF; abundance: NA; d_gene: NA; j_gene: TRBJ1-1; v_gene: TRBV5-4
CDR3nt: TGTGCCAGCAGCACCAGACTAGCGGCTTCCTACAATGAGCAGTTCTTC; CDR3aa: CASSTRLAASYNEQFF; abundance: few; d_gene: TRBD2; j_gene: TRBJ2-1; v_gene: TRBV5-6
CDR3nt: TGTGCCAGCAGCTTTAACAGGGGGCTCTCTAATGAAAAACTGTTTTTT; CDR3aa: CASSFNRGLSNEKLFF; abundance: few; d_gene: TRBD1; j_gene: TRBJ1-4; v_gene: TRBV5-4
CDR3nt: TGTGCCATCAGCCTCCGAGTGAAGGCGGAGACCTACGAGCAGTACTTC; CDR3aa: CAISLRVKAETYEQYF; abundance: NA; d_gene: NA; j_gene: TRBJ2-7; v_gene: TRBV10-3
CDR3nt: TGTGCCACCAAGGGCACAAGCTCCTACGAGCAGTACTTC; CDR3aa: CATKGTSSYEQYF; abundance: few; d_gene: NA; j_gene: TRBJ2-7; v_gene: TRBV15
CDR3nt: TGTGCCAGCAGCTCCGCGGGAGTTGGCACAGATACGCAGTATTTT; CDR3aa: CASSSAGVGTDTQYF; abundance: NA; d_gene: TRBD2; j_gene: TRBJ2-3; v_gene: TRBV7-6
CDR3nt: TGTGCCTCCCGGGAGGGCAGTGGCACAGATACGCAGTATTTT; CDR3aa: CASREGSGTDTQYF; abundance: NA; d_gene: TRBD2; j_gene: TRBJ2-3; v_gene: TRBV30
CDR3nt: TGTGCCACCCGAGTAGTTGGGGAGACCCAGTACTTC; CDR3aa: CATRVVGETQYF; abundance: many; d_gene: NA; j_gene: TRBJ2-5; v_gene: TRBV6-1
CDR3nt: TGCAGCGTCCCCTCATGGGGGAACTATGGCTACACCTTC; CDR3aa: CSVPSWGNYGYTF; abundance: NA; d_gene: NA; j_gene: TRBJ1-2; v_gene: TRBV29-1
CDR3nt: TGTGCCTGGAGCTTCTACAATGAGCAGTTCTTC; CDR3aa: CAWSFYNEQFF; abundance: many; d_gene: NA; j_gene: TRBJ2-1; v_gene: TRBV30
CDR3nt: TGCAGTGCTAGGGTCAGGGAGTACGAGCAGTACTTC; CDR3aa: CSARVREYEQYF; abundance: many; d_gene: NA; j_gene: TRBJ2-7; v_gene: TRBV20-1
CDR3nt: TGTGCCACCAGCAGAGATATGGGATACCAAGAGACCCAGTACTTC; CDR3aa: CATSRDMGYQETQYF; abundance: NA; d_gene: NA; j_gene: TRBJ2-5; v_gene: TRBV15
CDR3nt: TGCAGTGCTATGGCTCTAGCGGGAACCAATGAGCAGTTCTTC; CDR3aa: CSAMALAGTNEQFF; abundance: few; d_gene: TRBD2; j_gene: TRBJ2-1; v_gene: TRBV20-1
CDR3nt: TGTGCCAGCAGCACAGGGACACTTCCCTACGAGCAGTACTTC; CDR3aa: CASSTGTLPYEQYF; abundance: few; d_gene: NA; j_gene: TRBJ2-7; v_gene: TRBV7-9
CDR3nt: TGCGCCAGCAGCTTGGCCCTTTCGATGAACACTGAAGCTTTCTTT; CDR3aa: CASSLALSMNTEAFF; abundance: many; d_gene: NA; j_gene: TRBJ1-1; v_gene: TRBV5-1
CDR3nt: TGTGCCAGCAGCTCTCTGCAAGGGGTTAAGAACACCGGGGAGCTGTTTTTT; CDR3aa: CASSSLQGVKNTGELFF; abundance: NA; d_gene: NA; j_gene: TRBJ2-2; v_gene: TRBV27
CDR3nt: TGCAGCCTGCCCCGGACTAGCGGGGGGACAGATACGCAGTATTTT; CDR3aa: CSLPRTSGGTDTQYF; abundance: NA; d_gene: TRBD2; j_gene: TRBJ2-3; v_gene: TRBV20-1
CDR3nt: TGCGCCAGCAGCTTGGAGATTTTCACAGATACGCAGTATTTT; CDR3aa: CASSLEIFTDTQYF; abundance: few; d_gene: NA; j_gene: TRBJ2-3; v_gene: TRBV5-1
CDR3nt: TGCGCCAGCAGCTCATCGACAGGGGCGTATGGCTACACCTTC; CDR3aa: CASSSSTGAYGYTF; abundance: many; d_gene: TRBD1; j_gene: TRBJ1-2; v_gene: TRBV5-1
CDR3nt: TGTGCCAGCAGCCTGGACAGGGCAACAGATACGCAGTATTTT; CDR3aa: CASSLDRATDTQYF; abundance: many; d_gene: TRBD1; j_gene: TRBJ2-3; v_gene: TRBV27